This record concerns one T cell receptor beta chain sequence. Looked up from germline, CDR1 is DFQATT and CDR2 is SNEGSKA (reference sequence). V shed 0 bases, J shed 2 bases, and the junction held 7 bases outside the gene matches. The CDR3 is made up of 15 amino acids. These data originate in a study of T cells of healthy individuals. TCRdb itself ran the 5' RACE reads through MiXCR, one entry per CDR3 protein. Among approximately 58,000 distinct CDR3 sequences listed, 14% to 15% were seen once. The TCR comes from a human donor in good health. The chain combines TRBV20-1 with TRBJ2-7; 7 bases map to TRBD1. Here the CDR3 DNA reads TGCAGTGCTAGAGAGAAGACAGGGATCACCTACGAGCAGTACTTC. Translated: CSAREKTGITYEQYF.